This T cell receptor beta chain was captured by sequencing in a study of TIL therapy for anti-PD-1-resistant metastatic lung cancer. Study context: By whole-exome sequencing, median non-synonymous tumor mutation burden was more than 1.2 mutations per megabase.

Sequencing used immunoSEQ v3. Profiling relied on immunoSEQ multiplex PCR, and the TCRdb table lists in-frame clones only, not all of them. This sample has about 50,000 clones, with about three quarters found just once. After removal of 5 bases from V and 5 bases from J, the junction contained 12 bases not matched to a gene. CDR1 and CDR2 from the germline V gene are LGHNT and FRNRAP. This CDR3 comprises 18 residues. This clone came up once. The time point is: pre-treatment sample, taken before nivolumab and TIL therapy. Most excised metastases sampled were pleural nodules or supraclavicular lymph nodes.

Material: tumor tissue, obtained at baseline. The source is a person aged 25 to 79 with non-small cell lung cancer. The chain recombines TRBV12-5 with TRBJ2-2, with 12 positions matching TRBD1. The CDR3 loop reads CASGPDPGQGARTGELFF. The CDR3 region has the DNA TGTGCTAGTGGTCCCGACCCGGGACAGGGGGCGAGAACCGGGGAGCTGTTTTTT.